Below are 28 T cell receptor beta chains sequenced from a single sample in a study of sequential checkpoint blockade in melanoma. Libraries were prepared by immunoSEQ multiplex PCR; TCRdb keeps only in-frame clonotypes and omits some of them. The table records under 2,500 clones, 26% of them present only once. Treatment given: randomized to nivolumab then ipilimumab (arm A) or the reverse (arm B). The specimen was tumor tissue (inferred from file names), collected from a patient given nivolumab and ipilimumab in sequence. These receptors were collected from a human donor with melanoma.

A few counts support this clone. The CDR3 here is CASTSGGLVGSPLHF. The CDR3 DNA reads TGTGCCAGCACCTCTGGGGGGCTAGTAGGCTCACCCCTCCACTTT. The chain uses TRBV28 and TRBJ1-6, with D possibly being TRBD1 (6 bases). Between the trimmed V and J ends, which lost 7 bases and 10 bases, there was a span of 20 bases. The CDR3 contains 15 residues. Germline CDR1 reads MDHEN; CDR2 reads SYDVKM.

The chain recombines TRBV7-6 with TRBJ2-2, with a tentative D call TRBD1 (6 bases). Deletions cut 5 bases from V and 6 bases from J, with 13 bases between. This CDR3 contains 14 residues. Germline values: CDR1 SGHVS, CDR2 FNYEAQ. CDR3 bases: TGTGCCAGCAGCCCTACAGGGATCTCCGGGGAGCTGTTTTTT. Translated: CASSPTGISGELFF.

The CDR3, as DNA: TGTGCCAGCAAACGGCATGATATCGAACAGCCCCAGCATTTT. It translates to CASKRHDIEQPQHF. The J gene is TRBJ1-5, the V gene TRBV6-8; unclear D gene. The CDR3 runs 14 residues. Germline V gene lookup returns CDR1 MNHGY and CDR2 SAAAGT. The ends were cut back, 7 bases at V and 7 bases at J, with 17 bases in the middle.

This clone showed up just a few times. The chain joins TRBV23-1 to TRBJ2-7, with TRBD1 identical over 7 bases. TRBV23-1 is labeled an ORF, and its function is uncertain. V trimming: 4 bases; J trimming: 4 bases; junction bases outside the gene matches: 4. The CDR3 covers 13 residues. The CDR3 DNA reads TGCGCCAGCAGTCCAGGGGGACCTTACGAGCAGTACTTC. Residues: CASSPGGPYEQYF.

By its share, this clone is medium-sized. J is TRBJ1-2 and V is TRBV1; the listed D gene, TRBD1, was not tested against the DNA. TRBV1 is a pseudogene segment. The CDR3 is made up of 14 amino acids. CDR3 amino acids: CTSSPSPGIYGYTF. The DNA for the CDR3 is TGCACCAGCAGCCCATCCCCAGGGATATATGGCTACACCTTC.

The V and J genes are TRBV4-2 and TRBJ2-1; 9 bases fit TRBD2. This CDR3 is 17 amino acids long. V shed 5 bases, J shed 6 bases, and the junction held 14 bases outside the gene matches. Germline V gene sequence: CDR1 LGHNA, CDR2 YNFKEQ. Written as DNA, the CDR3 is TGTGCCAGCAGCTCCTCCGGGGCGGGGGGGCCCCTCAATGAGCAGTTCTTC. Amino acid sequence: CASSSSGAGGPLNEQFF.

The chain combines TRBV18 with TRBJ1-1; D may be TRBD1 (5 bases). CDR3 length equals 17 residues. Trimming left V 3 bases short and J 6 bases short, with 23 bases between. The germline V gene has CDR1 KGHSH and CDR2 LQKENI. This CDR3 is CASSPTGGGVVGAEAFF. The CDR3 coding sequence is TGTGCCAGCTCACCCACCGGGGGTGGGGTGGTTGGCGCTGAAGCTTTCTTT.

This clone was detected only a few times. The chain is built from TRBV11-3 and TRBJ2-3, with D perhaps matching TRBD2 (5 bases). Trimming took 3 bases from V and 1 from J, leaving 17 bases between them. There are 17 residues in the CDR3. The germline gives CDR1 SGHNT, CDR2 YENEEA. Written as DNA, the CDR3 is TGTGCCAGCAGCTTGTTCGGTAGTTGGACTGGCACAGATACGCAGTATTTT. This codes for CASSLFGSWTGTDTQYF.

The chain joins TRBV29-1 to TRBJ2-7, with 10 bases aligning to TRBD1. Unmatched junction bases numbered 5, after V lost 8 bases and J lost 4 bases. CDR3 length equals 12 residues. CDR1 and CDR2 (germline): SQVTM, ANQGSEA. This chain's CDR3 is CSFRTGGYEQYF. In nucleotides, the CDR3 is TGCAGCTTTCGGACAGGGGGTTACGAGCAGTACTTC.

This clone was counted a few times. The gene calls are TRBV11-3 and TRBJ2-7; 9 positions agree with TRBD1. In germline, CDR1 is SGHNT, CDR2 YENEEA. V lost 5 bases and J lost 3; bases outside the gene matches: 8. The CDR3 contains 15 residues. CDR3 loop: CASSPGQGMGYEQYF. In DNA form, the CDR3 reads TGTGCCAGCAGCCCGGGACAGGGAATGGGCTACGAGCAGTACTTC.

In its sample, this clone is medium-sized. V usage is TRBV11-3 and J usage is TRBJ2-7, with D possibly matching TRBD1 (5 bases). Germline CDR1 is SGHNT and CDR2 is YENEEA. The V gene lost 5 bases and the J gene lost 0 bases, with 14 bases spanning the gap. The CDR3 extends over 15 amino acids. Here the CDR3 reads CASSPDRPRSYEQYF. CDR3 nucleotides: TGTGCCAGCAGCCCCGACAGACCCCGCTCCTACGAGCAGTACTTC.

The chain combines TRBV30 with TRBJ1-5; the match to TRBD1 covers 8 bases. With V trimmed by 7 bases and J by 7 bases, 9 bases remained unmatched. The CDR3 extends over 13 amino acids. The V gene's germline CDR1 is GTSNPN and CDR2 SVGIG (reference sequence). The CDR3 region is CASQGALGQPQHF. CDR3 coding DNA: TGTGCCTCCCAGGGGGCCCTAGGACAGCCCCAGCATTTT. Supplemented by reference TRBV30 and TRBJ1-5, the full variable domain reads SQTIHQWPATLVQPVGSPLSLECTVEGTSNPNLYWYRQAAGRGLQLLFYSVGIGQISSEVPQNLSASRPQDRQFILSSKKLLLSDSGFYLCASQGALGQPQHFGDGTRLSIL.

The genes are TRBV18 and TRBJ2-5; 9 bases are a match to TRBD1. The CDR3 length is 14 residues. In germline, CDR1 is KGHSH, CDR2 LQKENI. Trimming at V came to 2 bases and at J to 3 bases, leaving 1 base not matched to a gene. The CDR3 region has the DNA TGTGCCAGCTCACCAACAGGGGGCGAAGAGACCCAGTACTTC. Translating gives CASSPTGGEETQYF.

This clone was counted once. The CDR3 sequence: CASSPFSGGAFPYEQYF. The CDR3 DNA is TGTGCCAGCTCTCCGTTTAGCGGGGGGGCCTTCCCCTACGAGCAGTACTTC. The V and J genes are TRBV18 and TRBJ2-7, with 11 nucleotides matching TRBD2. Germline V gene lookup returns CDR1 KGHSH and CDR2 LQKENI. This CDR3 has 17 amino acids. V lost 6 bases and J lost 2; bases outside the gene matches: 12.

As DNA, the CDR3 is TGTGCCAGCAGTTTACAACAGGGGTGGGCTGAAGCTTTCTTT. Translation gives CASSLQQGWAEAFF. The chain combines TRBV27 with TRBJ1-1; 7 positions match TRBD1. After removal of 2 bases from V and 6 bases from J, the junction contained 6 bases not matched to a gene. From germline, CDR1 is MNHEY and CDR2 SMNVEV (reference sequence). The CDR3 is made up of 14 amino acids.

By its share, this clone is medium-sized (0.01 to 0.1%). This chain joins TRBV11-3 and TRBJ1-5, with D hard to call. Germline values: CDR1 SGHNT, CDR2 YENEEA. Trimming cost V 1 base and J 6 bases, with 10 bases left between them. The CDR3 totals 14 residues. The CDR3 protein is CASSLGGSGQPQHF. DNA of the CDR3: TGTGCCAGCAGCTTAGGGGGTTCCGGTCAGCCCCAGCATTTT.

The chain carries TRBV19 and TRBJ1-2; unclear D gene. The CDR3 consists of 14 residues. Germline V gene lookup returns CDR1 LNHDA and CDR2 SQIVND (reference sequence). The V end was cut by 10 bases, the J end by 8 bases, with 23 bases between. This CDR3 reads CAIHGVTKGGGYTF. In DNA, the CDR3 is TGTGCCATTCACGGGGTGACAAAGGGAGGCGGCTACACCTTC.

V is TRBV18 and J is TRBJ1-6, with D possibly being TRBD1 (6 bases). Germline-derived CDR1 and CDR2 are KGHSH and LQKENI. This CDR3 comprises 14 residues. V gave up 8 bases and J gave up 7 bases, with 15 bases separating them. The CDR3 DNA reads TGTGCCAGCACCATCGGAACAGGGAATTCACCCCTCCACTTT. Its translation: CASTIGTGNSPLHF.

V usage is TRBV19 and J usage is TRBJ2-1; maybe TRBD1 (5 bases). Trimming stripped 7 bases from V and 8 bases from J, with 12 bases between. Germline CDR1 reads LNHDA; CDR2 reads SQIVND (reference sequence). CDR3 length: 12 residues. CDR3 coding DNA: TGTGCCAGTACTCAGGGTATTGATGAGCAGTTCTTC. Protein sequence: CASTQGIDEQFF.

The V and J genes are TRBV7-2 and TRBJ2-1, with unresolved D. V was cut by 0 bases and J by 6 bases, with 9 bases left in between. The CDR3 has 14 residues. Germline V gene lookup returns CDR1 SGHTA and CDR2 FQGNSA. The CDR3 nucleotides read TGTGCCAGCAGCTTAGCGGCAGGTTTCAATGAGCAGTTCTTC. Its translation is CASSLAAGFNEQFF.

There are a few counts of this clone. The chain joins TRBV9 to TRBJ2-7; D may be TRBD2 (6 bases). With 6 bases removed from V and 2 bases from J, the gap between germline ends came to 15 bases. This CDR3 is 14 amino acids long. Germline assignment: CDR1 SGDLS and CDR2 YYNGEE. The CDR3 here is CASKGRGPAYEQYF. CDR3 sequence (DNA): TGTGCCAGCAAAGGGCGGGGTCCCGCCTACGAGCAGTACTTC.

This clone was counted between two and nine times. The gene calls are TRBV19 and TRBJ1-5; D uncertain. Germline lookup yields CDR1 LNHDA and CDR2 SQIVND (reference sequence). The V end lost 5 bases, the J end lost 11 bases, and 13 bases lay between the germline ends. The CDR3 runs 12 residues. The chain's CDR3 is CASSSAVSTQHF. CDR3 bases: TGTGCCAGTAGTTCCGCTGTATCGACCCAGCATTTT.

The chain couples TRBV11-3 to TRBJ2-7, with 8 bases aligning to TRBD1. The CDR3 is made up of 14 amino acids. V gave up 5 bases and J gave up 1 base; unmatched junction bases: 4. In germline, CDR1 is SGHNT, CDR2 YENEEA. The CDR3 nucleotides are TGTGCCAGCAGCAACCGACAGGGGTCCTACGAGCAGTACTTC. Its translation: CASSNRQGSYEQYF.

A few counts support this clone. This chain's CDR3 is CASSKTSGLFGELFF. CDR3 DNA: TGTGCCAGCAGCAAGACTAGCGGTCTTTTCGGGGAGCTGTTTTTT. The chain recombines TRBV11-3 with TRBJ2-2; 9 bases are shared with TRBD2. Germline CDR1 SGHNT, CDR2 YENEEA. V gave up 5 bases and J gave up 7 bases; unmatched junction bases: 8. The length of the CDR3 is 15 residues.

This clone was observed a handful of times. The rearrangement uses TRBV1 and TRBJ2-7; the listed D gene, TRBD2, was not tested against the DNA. TRBV1 is assigned pseudogene status. This CDR3 comprises 16 residues. The CDR3 loop reads CASSQGWTSGGYEQYF. The CDR3 DNA sequence: TGCGCCAGCAGCCAAGGATGGACTAGCGGGGGCTACGAGCAGTACTTC.

By proportion, this clone is medium-sized. V and J are TRBV11-3 and TRBJ2-2, with 9 bases identical to TRBD2. Germline V CDR1 and CDR2: SGHNT, YENEEA. The V gene end was trimmed by 3 bases and the J gene end by 5 bases; junction bases not matched to a gene: 1. There are 14 residues in the CDR3. DNA of the CDR3: TGTGCCAGCAGCTTTAGCGGGGGAACCGGGGAGCTGTTTTTT. The encoded protein is CASSFSGGTGELFF. The full variable domain, with the rest looked up from reference TRBV11-3 and TRBJ2-2, is EAGVVQSPRYKIIEKKQPVAFWCNPISGHNTLYWYLQNLGQGPELLIRYENEEAVDDSQLPKDRFSAERLKGVDSTLKIQPAELGDSAVYLCASSFSGGTGELFFGEGSRLTVL.

This clone ranks as medium-sized. This chain links TRBV6-8 with TRBJ1-6, with D uncertain. The CDR3 loop spans 15 amino acids. Germline CDR1 reads MNHGY; CDR2 reads SAAAGT. V was trimmed by 5 bases and J by 7 bases, leaving 15 bases between them. CDR3 amino acids: CASSDVGAGNSPLHF. The CDR3 DNA follows: TGTGCCAGCAGTGATGTTGGAGCTGGGAATTCACCCCTCCACTTT.

The J gene is TRBJ1-4, the V gene TRBV19; D possibly corresponds to TRBD1 (5 bases). This CDR3 contains 13 residues. In germline, CDR1 is LNHDA, CDR2 SQIVND (reference sequence). The V and J ends lost 5 bases and 7 bases respectively, with 11 bases between them. CDR3 DNA sequence: TGTGCCAGTAGTGGACAAAGAAGTGAAAAACTGTTTTTT. Amino acids: CASSGQRSEKLFF. The whole variable domain, filled in from reference TRBV19 and TRBJ1-4, reads DGGITQSPKYLFRKEGQNVTLSCEQNLNHDAMYWYRQDPGQGLRLIYYSQIVNDFQKGDIAEGYSVSREKKESFPLTVTSAQKNPTAFYLCASSGQRSEKLFFGSGTQLSVL.